This T cell receptor beta chain stems from a study of T cell clonotyping in hematopoietic cell transplantation. Study at large: Recipients' pretransplant samples followed cytoreduction. Study-level points and caveats: Few recipient clonotypes overlapped donors; over 95% were de novo at given depth. Pathologically expanded recipient clonotypes increased progressively from day 30 to day 180 as diversity fell.

Libraries were prepared by immunoSEQ multiplex PCR; TCRdb keeps only in-frame clonotypes and omits some of them. The data hold 15,000 to 20,000 clones, with approximately 75% observed a single time. V lost 7 bases and J lost 4; bases outside the gene matches: 5. The CDR3 is made up of 13 amino acids. CDR1 MGHDK and CDR2 SYGVNS come from the germline V gene. Noted time point: recipient sample about 28 days before transplant, after cytoreduction. Samples: about 28 days before transplant, then days 30, 100 and 180 after. This clone was recorded only once. Antigen unknown. This clonotype was obtained from a man between 60 and 75 years old with acute myeloid leukemia. Some clones in this sample may be carry-over from other donors' samples. The sequencing used peripheral blood mononuclear cells, collected before stem cell transplant. This sequence joins TRBV25-1 and TRBJ2-5; 8 nucleotides agree with TRBD2. CDR3 in amino acids: CASKEAGAETQYF. CDR3 nucleotide sequence: TGTGCCAGCAAGGAAGCGGGGGCAGAGACCCAGTACTTC.